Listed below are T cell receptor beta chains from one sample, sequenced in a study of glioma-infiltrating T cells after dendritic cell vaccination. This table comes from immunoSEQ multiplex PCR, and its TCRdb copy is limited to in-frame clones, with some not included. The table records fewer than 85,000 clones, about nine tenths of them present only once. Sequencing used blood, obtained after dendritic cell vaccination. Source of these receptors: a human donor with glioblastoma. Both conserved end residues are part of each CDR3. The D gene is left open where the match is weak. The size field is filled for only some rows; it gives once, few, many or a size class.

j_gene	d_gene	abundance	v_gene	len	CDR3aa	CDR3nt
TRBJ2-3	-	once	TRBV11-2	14	CASSPPHSADTQYF	TGTGCCAGCAGCCCACCTCATAGCGCAGATACGCAGTATTTT
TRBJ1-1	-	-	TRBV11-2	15	CASSLDWVGVTEAFF	TGTGCCAGCAGCTTAGATTGGGTAGGGGTCACTGAAGCTTTCTTT
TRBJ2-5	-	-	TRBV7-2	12	CASSPPGETQYF	TGTGCCAGCAGCCCCCCCGGAGAGACCCAGTACTTC
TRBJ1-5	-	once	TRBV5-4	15	CASSFGGGGNQPQHF	TGTGCCAGCAGCTTCGGTGGGGGGGGGAATCAGCCCCAGCATTTT
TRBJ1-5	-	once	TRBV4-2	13	CASSPFGGQPQHF	TGTGCCAGCAGCCCCTTCGGAGGTCAGCCCCAGCATTTT
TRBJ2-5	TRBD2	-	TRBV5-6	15	CASSPSGGARETQYF	TGTGCCAGCAGCCCTAGCGGGGGGGCCCGGGAGACCCAGTACTTC
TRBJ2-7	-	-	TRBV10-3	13	CAISGTETYEQYF	TGTGCCATCAGTGGGACAGAGACCTACGAGCAGTACTTC
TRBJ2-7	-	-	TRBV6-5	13	CASSPDSPYEQYF	TGTGCCAGCAGTCCGGACAGTCCCTACGAGCAGTACTTC
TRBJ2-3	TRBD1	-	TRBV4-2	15	CASSQEGQGTDTQYF	TGTGCCAGCAGCCAAGAAGGACAGGGAACAGATACGCAGTATTTT
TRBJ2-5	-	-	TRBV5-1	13	CASSLTPGETQYF	TGCGCCAGCAGCTTGACTCCAGGCGAGACCCAGTACTTC
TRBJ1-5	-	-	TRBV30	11	CAWIDAGPQHF	TGTGCCTGGATCGATGCAGGGCCCCAGCATTTT
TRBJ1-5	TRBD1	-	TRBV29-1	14	CSVAQGAGNQPQHF	TGCAGCGTCGCTCAGGGGGCTGGCAATCAGCCCCAGCATTTT
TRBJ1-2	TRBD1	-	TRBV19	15	CASSKPGQGAGGYTF	TGTGCCAGTAGTAAACCGGGACAGGGGGCTGGAGGCTACACCTTC
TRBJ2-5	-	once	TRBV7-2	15	CASSLFRGEGETQYF	TGTGCCAGCAGCCTATTCAGGGGAGAGGGAGAGACCCAGTACTTC
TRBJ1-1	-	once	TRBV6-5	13	CASSRGGGPEAFF	TGTGCCAGCAGTCGAGGGGGGGGCCCTGAAGCTTTCTTT
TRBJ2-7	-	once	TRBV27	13	CASRRVGLVEQYF	TGTGCCAGCCGACGGGTTGGCCTAGTCGAGCAGTACTTC
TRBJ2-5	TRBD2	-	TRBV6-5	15	CASSYSAGGLETQYF	TGTGCCAGCAGTTACTCGGCGGGGGGGCTCGAGACCCAGTACTTC
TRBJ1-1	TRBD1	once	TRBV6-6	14	CASSSLGTGISPFF	TGTGCCAGCAGCTCTTTGGGGACAGGGATTTCGCCTTTCTTT
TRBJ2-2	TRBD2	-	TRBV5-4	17	CASSLSGRALGVGELFF	TGTGCCAGCAGCCTCAGCGGGAGGGCCCTTGGGGTCGGGGAGCTGTTTTTT
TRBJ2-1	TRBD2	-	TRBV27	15	CASSLGLAAYNEQFF	TGTGCCAGCAGTTTGGGACTAGCGGCTTACAATGAGCAGTTCTTC
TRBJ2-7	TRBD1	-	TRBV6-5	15	CASKRGPGVPYEQYF	TGTGCCAGTAAAAGGGGGCCAGGGGTCCCCTACGAGCAGTACTTC
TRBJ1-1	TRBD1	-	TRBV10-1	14	CASSEYRTGGEAFF	TGCGCCAGCAGTGAGTATAGGACAGGTGGGGAAGCTTTCTTT
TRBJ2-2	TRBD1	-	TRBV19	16	CASNTRAGQGAGELFF	TGTGCCAGCAATACACGGGCGGGACAGGGGGCCGGGGAGCTGTTTTTT
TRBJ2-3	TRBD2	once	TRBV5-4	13	CASSLPGGDTQYF	TGTGCCAGCAGCTTGCCGGGGGGAGATACGCAGTATTTT
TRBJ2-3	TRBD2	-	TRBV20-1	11	CSATTGGARYF	TGCAGTGCTACTACGGGGGGGGCAAGGTATTTT
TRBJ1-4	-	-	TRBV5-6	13	CASSLRQNEKLFF	TGTGCCAGCAGCCTCCGACAGAATGAAAAACTGTTTTTT
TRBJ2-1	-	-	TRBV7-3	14	CASSLSGIGNEQFF	TGTGCCAGCAGCTTATCAGGAATCGGCAATGAGCAGTTCTTC
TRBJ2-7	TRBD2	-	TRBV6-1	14	CANYVAGGPYEQYF	TGTGCCAACTACGTAGCGGGAGGGCCCTACGAGCAGTACTTC
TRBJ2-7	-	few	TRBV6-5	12	CASSVRPYEQYF	TGTGCCAGCAGTGTCCGTCCCTACGAGCAGTACTTC
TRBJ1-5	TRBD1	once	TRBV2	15	CASRGTDYSNQPQHF	TGTGCCAGCAGGGGGACAGATTATAGCAATCAGCCCCAGCATTTT
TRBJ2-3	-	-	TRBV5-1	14	CASDMGGSTDTQYF	TGCGCCAGCGACATGGGCGGGAGCACAGATACGCAGTATTTT
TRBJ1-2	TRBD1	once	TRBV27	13	CASSPGTVYGYTF	TGTGCCAGCAGTCCAGGGACAGTCTATGGCTACACCTTC
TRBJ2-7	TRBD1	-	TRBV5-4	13	CASSYRGRYEQYF	TGTGCCAGCAGCTACAGGGGAAGGTACGAGCAGTACTTC
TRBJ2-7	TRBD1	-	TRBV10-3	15	CAISESTGAYYEQYF	TGTGCCATCAGTGAGTCGACAGGGGCTTACTACGAGCAGTACTTC
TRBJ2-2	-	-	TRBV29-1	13	CSVESRYTGELFF	TGCAGCGTTGAATCCAGGTACACCGGGGAGCTGTTTTTT
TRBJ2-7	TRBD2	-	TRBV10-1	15	CASSESASGTYEQYF	TGCGCCAGCAGTGAGTCGGCTAGCGGGACCTACGAGCAGTACTTC
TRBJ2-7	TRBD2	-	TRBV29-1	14	CSVNGLAGAYEQYF	TGCAGCGTTAACGGACTAGCGGGGGCCTACGAGCAGTACTTC
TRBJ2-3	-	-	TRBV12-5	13	CATRRGGIDTQYF	TGTGCTACCAGGAGGGGGGGCATAGATACGCAGTATTTT